The 21 T cell receptor beta chains given below trace back to one sample, sequenced in a study of blood T cell repertoires in COVID-19. Here immunoSEQ multiplex PCR was the method, and the copy in TCRdb shows in-frame clones only, minus some. Of under 45,000 clones listed, 85% to 90% are singletons. Sequenced sample: peripheral blood. The source is a man in his forties with COVID-19, enrolled during active disease.

The V call is TRBV19, the J call TRBJ2-1; 11 nucleotides match TRBD2. Trimming at V came to 4 bases and at J to 0 bases, leaving 8 bases not matched to a gene. The CDR3 has 18 residues. CDR1 is LNHDA, CDR2 SQIVND, per germline (reference sequence). The CDR3 reads CASSTRTSGPSSYNEQFF. In nucleotides, the CDR3 is TGTGCCAGTAGTACTAGGACTAGCGGGCCGAGCTCCTACAATGAGCAGTTCTTC.

This chain joins TRBV9 and TRBJ2-1; TRBD2 aligns across 16 bases. Germline loops: CDR1 SGDLS, CDR2 YYNGEE. V gave up 7 bases and J gave up 9 bases; unmatched junction bases: 7. The CDR3 runs to 15 residues. CDR3 residues: CASSGTSGGAPEQFF. CDR3 DNA: TGTGCCAGCTCCGGGACTAGCGGGGGGGCCCCTGAGCAGTTCTTC.

The genes are TRBV5-1 and TRBJ2-1, with 9 bases identical to TRBD1. The V gene's germline CDR1 is SGHRS and CDR2 YFSETQ. With V trimmed by 0 bases and J by 5 bases, 6 bases remained unmatched. This CDR3 region has 16 residues. This CDR3 reads CASSLEGTGKDNEQFF. CDR3 nucleotides: TGCGCCAGCAGCTTGGAGGGGACAGGGAAAGACAATGAGCAGTTCTTC.

CDR3 sequence (DNA): TGTGCCAGCAGTGTAGGGGGTTCTGGAAACACCATATATTTT. Protein product: CASSVGGSGNTIYF. The chain employs TRBV25-1 and TRBJ1-3; perhaps TRBD1 as D (6 bases). The germline CDR1 and CDR2 sequences are MGHDK and SYGVNS. This CDR3 has 14 residues. V was trimmed by 4 bases and J by 1 base, leaving 8 bases between them.

The V and J genes are TRBV6-5 and TRBJ2-2; TRBD2 might be the D (5 bases). CDR3 length equals 15 residues. Deletions cut 5 bases from V and 0 bases from J, with 10 bases between. Germline values: CDR1 MNHEY, CDR2 SVGAGI. CDR3 sequence (DNA): TGTGCCAGCAGTAGGGCGGGCTCGAACACCGGGGAGCTGTTTTTT. Amino acids: CASSRAGSNTGELFF.

The rearrangement joins TRBV2 to TRBJ1-5; D perhaps matches TRBD1 (5 bases). This CDR3 comprises 15 residues. Per germline, CDR1 SNHLY and CDR2 FYNNEI. Trimming stripped 4 bases from V and 0 bases from J, with 10 bases between. This chain's CDR3 is CASSAGVNSNQPQHF. CDR3 in DNA: TGTGCCAGCAGTGCGGGGGTGAATAGCAATCAGCCCCAGCATTTT.

The rearrangement joins TRBV27 to TRBJ2-1; D unclear. The V gene's germline CDR1 is MNHEY and CDR2 SMNVEV (reference sequence). V was cut by 3 bases and J by 1 base, with 4 bases left in between. CDR3 size: 13 residues. The CDR3 is CASSFVSYNEQFF. In DNA, the CDR3 is TGTGCCAGCAGTTTCGTATCCTACAATGAGCAGTTCTTC.

In its sample, this clone was seen once. This chain joins TRBV3-1 (or the pseudogene TRBV3-2) and TRBJ2-2, with 8 nucleotides matching TRBD2. The CDR3 length is 17 residues. Germline-derived CDR1 and CDR2 are LGHDT and YNNKEL (reference sequence). V lost 4 bases, J lost 3 bases, and 10 bases stayed unmatched. CDR3 DNA: TGTGCCAGCAGCCCCTGGGTAGCGGGAACCGACACCGGGGAGCTGTTTTTT. Translation gives CASSPWVAGTDTGELFF.

The CDR3 region has the DNA TGTGCCAGTAGTATGACTAGCGGGAGAGGTGAGCAGTTCTTC. This sequence encodes CASSMTSGRGEQFF. This rearrangement joins TRBV19 to TRBJ2-1; TRBD2 matches at 12 bases. The V segment lost 3 bases and the J segment 9 bases; nucleotides outside the gene matches: 3. From germline, CDR1 is LNHDA and CDR2 SQIVND (reference sequence). CDR3 length: 14 residues. Combining the CDR3 with reference TRBV19 and TRBJ2-1 gives the whole variable domain DGGITQSPKYLFRKEGQNVTLSCEQNLNHDAMYWYRQDPGQGLRLIYYSQIVNDFQKGDIAEGYSVSREKKESFPLTVTSAQKNPTAFYLCASSMTSGRGEQFFGPGTRLTVL.

The V call is TRBV24-1, the J call TRBJ2-1; D unclear. Deletions cut 0 bases from V and 1 base from J, with 6 bases between. CDR3 length: 15 amino acids. Germline loops: CDR1 KGHDR, CDR2 SFDVKD. The CDR3 spells CATSDLRRSYNEQFF. As DNA, the CDR3 is TGTGCCACCAGTGATTTGAGGCGGTCCTACAATGAGCAGTTCTTC.

The V gene is TRBV12-3 or TRBV12-4, the J gene TRBJ1-2; 7 nucleotides match TRBD1. This CDR3 has 12 amino acids. Trimming took 7 bases from V and 8 from J; bases not matched to a gene: 7. The DNA of the CDR3 is TGTGCCAGCACCACAGGGGTTGGCGGCTACACCTTC. This gives the protein CASTTGVGGYTF.

The V and J genes are TRBV6-5 and TRBJ1-2, with D maybe TRBD1 (6 bases). Germline V lookup: CDR1 MNHEY, CDR2 SVGAGI. The germline V and J ends were trimmed by 6 bases and 3 bases, with 14 bases remaining between them. There are 14 residues in the CDR3. CDR3 loop: CASSDGRTDYGYTF. The CDR3 region has the DNA TGTGCCAGCAGCGACGGCCGGACAGACTATGGCTACACCTTC.

This clone turned up a few times. The chain carries TRBV5-5 and TRBJ2-3; 8 bases align to TRBD1. Germline V gene sequence: CDR1 SGHKS, CDR2 YYEKEE (reference sequence). This CDR3 region has 15 residues. V shed 3 bases, J shed 1 base, and the junction held 4 bases outside the gene matches. This CDR3 reads CASSSGGGGTDTQYF. CDR3 sequence (DNA): TGTGCCAGCAGCTCAGGGGGCGGCGGCACAGATACGCAGTATTTT.

The rearrangement uses TRBV11-2 and TRBJ1-2, with TRBD1 identical over 9 bases. Germline assignment: CDR1 SGHAT and CDR2 FQNNGV. Unmatched junction bases numbered 9, after V lost 7 bases and J lost 3 bases. The CDR3 is 15 residues long. In nucleotides, the CDR3 is TGTGCCAGCAACACAATCCGGGACAGGGACTATGGCTACACCTTC. Amino acids: CASNTIRDRDYGYTF.

The V call is TRBV19, the J call TRBJ2-3; D possibly corresponds to TRBD2 (6 bases). CDR1 and CDR2 (germline): LNHDA, SQIVND (reference sequence). V was pared by 3 bases and J by 0 bases, with 10 bases between. The CDR3 contains 15 residues. The DNA of the CDR3 is TGTGCCAGTAGTATCGGGAGCATTAGCACAGATACGCAGTATTTT. It is translated as CASSIGSISTDTQYF.

This sequence joins TRBV3-1 (or the pseudogene TRBV3-2) and TRBJ2-1; 10 nucleotides match TRBD2. The length of the CDR3 is 17 residues. J lost 2 bases, V lost 0 bases, and 4 bases had no gene match. Germline assignment: CDR1 LGHDT and CDR2 YNNKEL (reference sequence). CDR3 loop: CASSQDSSGGTYNEQFF. The CDR3, as DNA: TGTGCCAGCAGCCAAGATTCTAGCGGGGGAACCTACAATGAGCAGTTCTTC.

This clone was seen a handful of times. This chain joins TRBV7-8 and TRBJ1-1, with a tentative D call TRBD1 (5 bases). V was cut by 5 bases and J by 5 bases, with 12 bases left in between. The CDR3 length is 13 residues. Germline CDR1 is SGHVS and CDR2 is FQNEAQ. CDR3 residues: CASSETRETEAFF. The CDR3 region has the DNA TGTGCCAGCAGCGAGACCAGGGAAACTGAAGCTTTCTTT.

The DNA for the CDR3 is TGCAGTGCTAGTTCCGGGCGGGGGGGTCCCACAGATACGCAGTATTTT. This gives the protein CSASSGRGGPTDTQYF. The genes are TRBV20-1 and TRBJ2-3; 9 nucleotides agree with TRBD2. Germline CDR1 and CDR2: DFQATT and SNEGSKA (reference sequence). Unmatched junction bases numbered 9, after V lost 3 bases and J lost 2 bases. This CDR3 is 16 amino acids long.

The chain couples TRBV19 to TRBJ1-4; TRBD1 is a possible D gene (6 bases). This CDR3 is built from 14 residues. The ends were cut back, 5 bases at V and 8 bases at J, with 15 bases in the middle. In germline, CDR1 is LNHDA, CDR2 SQIVND (reference sequence). The CDR3 region has the DNA TGTGCCAGTAGTGCACAGGGCCTGAGGGAAAAACTGTTTTTT. Translating it yields CASSAQGLREKLFF.

The chain couples TRBV19 to TRBJ1-4; no definite D call. Trimming stripped 2 bases from V and 2 bases from J, with 12 bases between. The germline CDR1 and CDR2 sequences are LNHDA and SQIVND (reference sequence). The length of the CDR3 is 16 residues. CDR3 bases: TGTGCCAGTAGTATACGGAGGGTTGGGACTAATGAAAAACTGTTTTTT. Translation gives CASSIRRVGTNEKLFF.

V and J are TRBV3-1 (or the pseudogene TRBV3-2) and TRBJ2-5; 10 bases line up with TRBD2. CDR1 and CDR2 (germline): LGHDT, YNNKEL (reference sequence). V trimming: 6 bases; J trimming: 4 bases; junction bases outside the gene matches: 5. The CDR3 is 14 amino acids. The DNA for the CDR3 is TGTGCCAGCAGTTTAGCGGGAGGATTAGAGACCCAGTACTTC. Translated: CASSLAGGLETQYF.